Reported below is one T cell receptor beta chain. Its antigen is unidentified. The sample comes from a study of CD8 T cells in Susac syndrome. The study's findings and limits: The study conceded that relatively few individuals underwent its TCR sequencing and HLA analysis.

When the RNA was reverse transcribed, random hexamers were used with an input of about 0.5 to 1 ug. The immunoSEQ assay covered 54 Vbeta and 13 Jbeta segments for CDR3. Via MiXCR, TCRdb re-called the immunoSEQ multiplex PCR reads, giving one row per CDR3 protein. The sample lists 150,000 to 190,000 distinct CDR3 sequences; roughly 95% were seen once. V was cut by 0 bases and J by 6 bases, with 6 bases left in between. Germline V gives CDR1 SQVTM, CDR2 ANQGSEA. The CDR3 totals 12 residues. The patients serving as multiple sclerosis controls were treatment-naive. They had stable or active relapsing-remitting disease and fulfilled revised McDonald criteria. TEMRA cells were FACS-enriched, with CD8+ and CD4+ T cells isolated negatively.

The sequencing sample was made of CD8+ T cells from PBMCs. This TCR was recovered from a human donor with multiple sclerosis. The chain links TRBV29-1 to TRBJ2-1; D is unclear. The CDR3 protein is CSVEDVANEQFF. The CDR3 DNA reads as TGCAGCGTTGAAGATGTCGCCAATGAGCAGTTCTTC.